This T cell receptor (beta chain) was found in a study of control samples from healthy donors and cancer patients. The germline V gene has CDR1 MNHEY and CDR2 SMNVEV (reference sequence). There are 16 residues in the CDR3. The J segment lost 8 bases and the V segment lost 2 bases, leaving 9 bases of the junction unmatched. The protocol was immunoSEQ multiplex PCR, while the TCRdb copy is restricted to in-frame clones and leaves out a portion. In the table there are under 70,000 clones, 90% of which are singletons. The V call is TRBV27, the J call TRBJ2-1; 10 bases agree with TRBD1. Sequencing was done on a sample of PBMCs. This receptor was obtained from a woman aged 50 to 60 with colorectal cancer. The CDR3 coding sequence is TGTGCCAGCAGTTTAATCGGGACAGGGGCAGCCCATGAGCAGTTCTTC. As protein: CASSLIGTGAAHEQFF.